What follows are 32 T cell receptor beta chains derived from one specimen sequenced in a study of blood T cell repertoires in COVID-19. Clones were read by immunoSEQ multiplex PCR, and TCRdb kept only the in-frame ones, dropping some. The sample yields 150,000 to 200,000 clones, around 85% seen once. Material for sequencing was peripheral blood. The receptors were sampled from a man aged 55 to 70 with active or convalescent COVID-19.

This chain uses TRBV5-1 with TRBJ2-7; tentative D call: TRBD1 (5 bases). The germline V gene encodes CDR1 SGHRS and CDR2 YFSETQ. The CDR3 spans 14 residues. V shed 3 bases and J shed 0 bases, with 10 bases lying between them. DNA of the CDR3: TGCGCCAGCAGCTCCCAGGGTAGCTCCTACGAGCAGTACTTC. This gives the protein CASSSQGSSYEQYF.

V and J are TRBV2 and TRBJ1-1; the match to TRBD1 covers 7 bases. CDR1 and CDR2 (germline): SNHLY, FYNNEI. The CDR3 is made up of 14 amino acids. The junction had 7 bases not matched to a gene; V was cut back by 9 bases and J by 0 bases. The DNA for the CDR3 is TGTGCCAGTCGGGAGGGACAGCTGAACACTGAAGCTTTCTTT. It codes for CASREGQLNTEAFF.

This clone has at least ten counts. The V call is TRBV2, the J call TRBJ1-4; D is ambiguous. CDR3 length equals 11 residues. Germline V gene data show CDR1 as SNHLY and CDR2 as FYNNEI. Trimming removed 4 bases at V and 6 bases at J, with 3 bases between. The CDR3 DNA reads TGTGCCAGCAGTGTCTATGAAAAACTGTTTTTT. Translation gives CASSVYEKLFF.

The chain uses TRBV5-8 and TRBJ1-5; 10 bases fit TRBD1. V shed 4 bases and J 6 bases; nucleotides not matched to a gene: 4. The CDR3 is made up of 14 amino acids. CDR1 is SGHTS, CDR2 YDEGEE, per germline. In nucleotides, the CDR3 is TGTGCCAGCAGCGCGGGACAGGGGAGTCAGCCCCAGCATTTT. Translation gives CASSAGQGSQPQHF. The complete variable domain, with remaining parts taken from reference TRBV5-8 and TRBJ1-5, reads EAGVTQSPTHLIKTRGQQATLRCSPISGHTSVYWYQQALGLGLQFLLWYDEGEERNRGNFPPRFSGRQFPNYSSELNVNALELEDSALYLCASSAGQGSQPQHFGDGTRLSIL.

CDR3 region: CASSLAVGGAVDTQYF. The CDR3 DNA reads TGCGCCAGCAGCTTGGCGGTCGGGGGGGCCGTAGATACGCAGTATTTT. The chain couples TRBV5-1 to TRBJ2-3; 8 bases are shared with TRBD2. Germline V gene sequence: CDR1 SGHRS, CDR2 YFSETQ. This CDR3 is built from 16 residues. V was pared by 0 bases and J by 5 bases, with 8 bases of the junction left unmatched.

The chain combines TRBV7-9 with TRBJ2-1; TRBD1 matches at 10 bases. V shed 5 bases and J 2 bases; nucleotides not matched to a gene: 6. This CDR3 contains 16 residues. Per the germline V gene, CDR1 is SEHNR and CDR2 is FQNEAQ (reference sequence). CDR3 bases: TGTGCCAGCAGCCCGCGACAGGGGGCACCCTACAATGAGCAGTTCTTC. Translating it yields CASSPRQGAPYNEQFF.

A few counts support this clone. This chain uses TRBV29-1 with TRBJ2-1; possibly TRBD2 for D (5 bases). Germline loops: CDR1 SQVTM, CDR2 ANQGSEA. This CDR3 has 15 amino acids. Trimming took off 4 bases at V and 0 bases at J, with 13 bases between the two ends. The CDR3 here is CSVGVASSSYNEQFF. CDR3 bases: TGCAGCGTTGGTGTCGCTAGCTCCTCCTACAATGAGCAGTTCTTC.

This sequence joins TRBV28 and TRBJ2-7, with 7 bases matching TRBD1. This CDR3 has 13 amino acids. Looked up from germline, CDR1 is MDHEN and CDR2 is SYDVKM. V lost 5 bases to trimming and J lost 5 bases; unmatched junction nucleotides: 6. Here the CDR3 DNA reads TGTGCCAGCAGTCTGACAGGGAACGACGAGCAGTACTTC. Amino acids: CASSLTGNDEQYF.

This sequence joins TRBV25-1 and TRBJ1-5, with 8 bases matching TRBD1. Losses at the gene ends were 4 bases for V and 7 bases for J; bases not matched to a gene: 6. This CDR3 spans 14 amino acids. Looked up from germline, CDR1 is MGHDK and CDR2 is SYGVNS. CDR3 sequence: CASSVSGTGQPQHF. The CDR3 DNA reads as TGTGCCAGCAGTGTTTCAGGGACAGGACAGCCCCAGCATTTT.

The chain is built from TRBV24-1 and TRBJ2-1; a weak D match, TRBD2 (6 bases). Germline lookup yields CDR1 KGHDR and CDR2 SFDVKD. Trimming removed 3 bases from V and 1 base from J, with 12 bases in between. The CDR3 sequence is 16 residues long. The CDR3 protein is CATSDQNSGSYNEQFF. The CDR3 DNA reads as TGTGCCACCAGTGATCAAAATAGCGGATCCTACAATGAGCAGTTCTTC.

The CDR3 region is CASSTRMGGGRVNEQFF. In DNA form, the CDR3 reads TGTGCCAGCAGCACCCGAATGGGGGGGGGCCGGGTGAATGAGCAGTTCTTC. The chain is built from TRBV9 and TRBJ2-1, with D perhaps matching TRBD2 (7 bases). The CDR3 extends over 17 amino acids. Germline CDR1 reads SGDLS; CDR2 reads YYNGEE. Deletions cut 4 bases from V and 7 bases from J, with 24 bases between.

This clone was observed a handful of times. V and J are TRBV2 and TRBJ1-4; TRBD1 is a possible D gene (6 bases). The germline V gene has CDR1 SNHLY and CDR2 FYNNEI. Trimming removed 8 bases at V and 4 bases at J, with 11 bases between. The length of the CDR3 is 13 residues. The CDR3 nucleotides are TGTGCCAGCCAGCGGGGGCTTAATGAAAAACTGTTTTTT. This sequence encodes CASQRGLNEKLFF.

V is TRBV10-3 and J is TRBJ2-2, with TRBD2 matching 10 bases. Germline CDR1 and CDR2: ENHRY and SYGVKD. V was clipped by 4 bases and J by 2 bases; unmatched bases: 4. This CDR3 has 16 residues. CDR3 sequence reads: CAISGGLAANTGELFF. CDR3 DNA sequence: TGTGCCATCAGTGGAGGACTAGCGGCCAACACCGGGGAGCTGTTTTTT.

This sequence joins TRBV6-5 and TRBJ2-5, with 8 bases matching TRBD1. This CDR3 has 13 residues. V lost 8 bases to trimming and J lost 3 bases; unmatched junction nucleotides: 5. Germline assignment: CDR1 MNHEY and CDR2 SVGAGI. The CDR3 DNA reads TGTGCCAGCGACTGGACAGGGAAAGAGACCCAGTACTTC. Translation gives CASDWTGKETQYF.

The rearrangement links TRBV9 to TRBJ2-2; D might be TRBD1 (6 bases). Deletions cut 4 bases from V and 4 bases from J, with 14 bases between. CDR3 length equals 15 residues. The germline V gene has CDR1 SGDLS and CDR2 YYNGEE. As DNA, the CDR3 is TGTGCCAGCAGCCCCTTTCTAGGGGGCACCGGGGAGCTGTTTTTT. Amino acid sequence: CASSPFLGGTGELFF.

The chain carries TRBV5-1 and TRBJ1-4; the match to TRBD1 covers 8 bases. The CDR3 consists of 15 residues. Per the germline V gene, CDR1 is SGHRS and CDR2 is YFSETQ. The J segment lost 8 bases and the V segment lost 4 bases, leaving 10 bases of the junction unmatched. The CDR3 spells CASSGDRGGEEKLFF. The CDR3 region has the DNA TGCGCCAGCAGCGGCGACAGGGGTGGGGAGGAAAAACTGTTTTTT.

J is TRBJ2-1 and V is TRBV7-9; D perhaps matches TRBD1 (5 bases). The germline V and J ends were trimmed by 5 bases and 6 bases, with 11 bases remaining between them. Germline V lookup: CDR1 SEHNR, CDR2 FQNEAQ (reference sequence). This CDR3 has 13 residues. CDR3: CASSGRGLNEQFF. For the CDR3, the DNA is TGTGCCAGCAGCGGAAGGGGCCTCAATGAGCAGTTCTTC.

This rearrangement joins TRBV5-1 to TRBJ2-1; D is possibly TRBD2 (6 bases). This CDR3 has 17 amino acids. Germline lookup yields CDR1 SGHRS and CDR2 YFSETQ. V lost 4 bases and J lost 9, with 26 bases in between. The CDR3 sequence is CASSPAPADTGRGEQFF. The DNA for the CDR3 is TGCGCCAGCAGCCCAGCCCCGGCCGACACCGGGCGGGGTGAGCAGTTCTTC.

This clone has a count of ten or more. V usage is TRBV5-5 and J usage is TRBJ2-7; a weak D match, TRBD2 (5 bases). V was shortened by 0 bases and J by 4 bases, with 11 bases between the two germline ends. CDR3 length: 14 amino acids. CDR1 is SGHKS and CDR2 is YYEKEE in the germline V gene (reference sequence). CDR3 in DNA: TGTGCCAGCAGCTTGGCCGGGATCCCTTACGAGCAGTACTTC. Translating it yields CASSLAGIPYEQYF.

This sequence joins TRBV29-1 and TRBJ1-2, with D hard to call. This CDR3 is built from 15 residues. Deletions cut 1 base from V and 3 bases from J, with 15 bases between. Germline CDR1 is SQVTM and CDR2 is ANQGSEA. CDR3 nucleotides: TGCAGCGTTGAAGTGGTTGGTGGAGGAGACTATGGCTACACCTTC. Translation: CSVEVVGGGDYGYTF.

This chain links TRBV6-5 with TRBJ1-6; 10 bases match TRBD1. Germline V gene data show CDR1 as MNHEY and CDR2 as SVGAGI. This CDR3 contains 15 residues. Trimming took 6 bases from V and 10 from J; bases not matched to a gene: 9. The CDR3 DNA reads as TGTGCCAGCAGATTCGGACAGGGGGTTTACTCACCCCTCCACTTT. This translates into CASRFGQGVYSPLHF.

As concerns this clone: Other DNA sequences in this sample translate to the same CDR3. CDR3 residues: CATSRDRGSSYNEQFF. The CDR3 DNA reads TGTGCCACCAGCAGAGATAGGGGCAGCTCCTACAATGAGCAGTTCTTC. The chain joins TRBV15 to TRBJ2-1, with a tentative D call TRBD1 (5 bases). The CDR3 is 16 amino acids. Trimming removed 0 bases at V and 0 bases at J, with 9 bases between. Per germline, CDR1 LNHNV and CDR2 YYDKDF (reference sequence).

This clone appeared once. The rearrangement joins TRBV7-2 to TRBJ1-2, with D maybe TRBD1 (6 bases). Trimming pared 3 bases from V and 8 bases from J, leaving 10 bases between. The CDR3 contains 12 residues. CDR1 and CDR2 from the germline V gene are SGHTA and FQGNSA. The CDR3 nucleotides read TGTGCCAGCAGCTTCCGCCAGGGGGGCTACACCTTC. It codes for CASSFRQGGYTF.

CDR3 loop: CASSLPGTGGETQYF. The CDR3 bases are TGTGCCAGCAGTTTACCCGGGACAGGGGGGGAGACCCAGTACTTC. The chain uses TRBV28 and TRBJ2-5; 11 bases agree with TRBD1. Trimming took 2 bases from V and 5 from J; bases not matched to a gene: 4. CDR3 size: 15 residues. CDR1 is MDHEN, CDR2 SYDVKM, per germline.

The chain recombines TRBV10-3 with TRBJ1-1; D not certain. V gave up 2 bases and J gave up 2 bases, with 9 bases separating them. The length of the CDR3 is 14 residues. Germline CDR1 reads ENHRY; CDR2 reads SYGVKD. CDR3 in amino acids: CAISEREGNTEAFF. The CDR3 bases are TGTGCCATCAGTGAGAGGGAGGGAAACACTGAAGCTTTCTTT.

The chain combines TRBV27 with TRBJ1-2, with 7 bases lining up with TRBD1. The CDR3 runs 16 residues. In germline, CDR1 is MNHEY, CDR2 SMNVEV (reference sequence). Trimming at V came to 4 bases and at J to 4 bases, leaving 12 bases not matched to a gene. The chain's CDR3 is CASSSQVQGEGYGYTF. The CDR3 DNA is TGTGCCAGCAGTTCCCAGGTCCAGGGGGAAGGCTATGGCTACACCTTC.

The rearrangement links TRBV5-1 to TRBJ2-2; 7 bases are a match to TRBD2. This CDR3 region has 14 residues. After removal of 5 bases from V and 2 bases from J, the junction contained 3 bases not matched to a gene. Per the germline V gene, CDR1 is SGHRS and CDR2 is YFSETQ. The CDR3 DNA is TGCGCCAGCAGACGGGGGGATAACACCGGGGAGCTGTTTTTT. Translated: CASRRGDNTGELFF.

This clone was counted once. This chain uses TRBV29-1 with TRBJ2-3; 11 nucleotides line up with TRBD2. This CDR3 has 14 residues. Trimming cost V 5 bases and J 0 bases; bases outside gene matches: 1. Germline V gene lookup returns CDR1 SQVTM and CDR2 ANQGSEA. The DNA of the CDR3 is TGCAGCGTTCGGACTAGCGGGAGCACAGATACGCAGTATTTT. Its translation is CSVRTSGSTDTQYF.

The chain combines TRBV5-1 with TRBJ1-4; 8 nucleotides agree with TRBD1. Germline V gene data show CDR1 as SGHRS and CDR2 as YFSETQ. The length of the CDR3 is 16 residues. Trimming removed 1 base from V and 2 bases from J; junction bases left unmatched: 4. The CDR3 sequence: CASSLNTGGTNEKLFF. The CDR3 DNA reads TGCGCCAGCAGCTTGAACACAGGGGGGACTAATGAAAAACTGTTTTTT. The full variable domain, completed using reference TRBV5-1 and TRBJ1-4, is KAGVTQTPRYLIKTRGQQVTLSCSPISGHRSVSWYQQTPGQGLQFLFEYFSETQRNKGNFPGRFSGRQFSNSRSEMNVSTLELGDSALYLCASSLNTGGTNEKLFFGSGTQLSVL.

The chain links TRBV6-5 to TRBJ1-5; D not certain. V shed 2 bases and J shed 4 bases, with 6 bases lying between them. The germline V gene encodes CDR1 MNHEY and CDR2 SVGAGI. The CDR3 covers 13 residues. CDR3 sequence reads: CASSYKRNQPQHF. CDR3 nucleotides: TGTGCCAGCAGTTACAAGAGGAATCAGCCCCAGCATTTT.

The chain recombines TRBV25-1 with TRBJ2-3; D perhaps matches TRBD1 (6 bases). The ends were cut back, 3 bases at V and 2 bases at J, with 12 bases in the middle. The CDR3 extends over 15 amino acids. The germline V gene has CDR1 MGHDK and CDR2 SYGVNS. The CDR3 bases are TGTGCCAGCAGTGACGACAGGATCTACACAGATACGCAGTATTTT. Translated, it gives CASSDDRIYTDTQYF.

This chain connects TRBV7-9 to TRBJ1-1; 8 nucleotides line up with TRBD1. The CDR3 spans 15 residues. The ends lost 1 base at V and 4 bases at J; junction bases unmatched: 5. Germline V gene lookup returns CDR1 SEHNR and CDR2 FQNEAQ (reference sequence). The CDR3 protein is CASSLGTGITTEAFF. The CDR3, as DNA: TGTGCCAGCAGCTTAGGGACAGGGATTACCACTGAAGCTTTCTTT.